This T cell receptor beta chain originates from a study of T cell responses to AZD1222 COVID-19 vaccine. General study points: Repertoires were obtained only post-peak T cell response. Only five to seven individuals given AZD1222 were seropositive at baseline.

The CDR3 contains 15 residues. V was pared by 3 bases and J by 6 bases, with 16 bases between. Germline CDR1 and CDR2: KGHSH and LQKENI. Turning to this clone: As yet, its antigen is unknown.

The method was immunoSEQ multiplex PCR; TCRdb's version includes in-frame clones alone and lacks a portion of them. The sample has about 55,000 clones; 65% to 85% are singletons. The chain links TRBV18 to TRBJ2-3; perhaps TRBD2 as D (6 bases). The source was peripheral blood, collected on day 0 of AZD1222 vaccination. The source of this sequence is an adult in good health. CDR3 DNA: TGTGCCAGCTCACCCCCTAGCGAGGCGGCCGATACGCAGTATTTT. It encodes CASSPPSEAADTQYF.